The TCR beta chain under discussion was sequenced for a study of cytomegalovirus exposure and HLA in healthy donors. General study results and limits: The majority of CMV-associated TCR beta chains were reported as apparently HLA-restricted in a later analysis. Across donors, sequencing depth was assumed by presence/absence analyses to be roughly uniform.

PCR used 60 Vbeta primers and 13 Jbeta primers. Some clones are missing from TCRdb's copy, which holds only in-frame ones; the method was immunoSEQ multiplex PCR. The sample includes roughly 190,000 clones. As concerns this clone: As yet, its antigen is unknown.

Sequenced: PBMCs. The sequence was collected from a man aged 30 to 45 in good health and CMV-seronegative.

CDR3 sequence: CASSLPGGDPNNEQFF. CDR3 in DNA: TGTGCCAGCAGCCTACCCGGGGGAGATCCAAACAATGAGCAGTTCTTC. The chain recombines TRBV7-3 with TRBJ2-1, with D maybe TRBD2 (6 bases). Trimming took off 5 bases at V and 5 bases at J, with 19 bases between the two ends. Looked up from germline, CDR1 is SGHTA and CDR2 is FQGTGA. This CDR3 contains 16 residues.